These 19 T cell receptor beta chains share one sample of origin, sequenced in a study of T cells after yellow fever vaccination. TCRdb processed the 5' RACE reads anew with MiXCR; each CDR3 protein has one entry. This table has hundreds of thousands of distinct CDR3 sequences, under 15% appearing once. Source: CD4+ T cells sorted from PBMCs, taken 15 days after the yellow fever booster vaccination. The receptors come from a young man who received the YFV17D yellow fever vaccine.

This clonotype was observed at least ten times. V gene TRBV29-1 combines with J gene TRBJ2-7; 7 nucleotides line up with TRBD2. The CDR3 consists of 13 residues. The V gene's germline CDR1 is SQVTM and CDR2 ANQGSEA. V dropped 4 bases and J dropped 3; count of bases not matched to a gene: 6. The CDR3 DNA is TGCAGCGTTGGGATTGGCGGGGGCTACGAGCAGTACTTC. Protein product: CSVGIGGGYEQYF.

CDR3 nucleotide sequence: TGTGCCAGCAGCCCCCCGGCAGGGAGGAACATTCAGTACTTC. Amino acids: CASSPPAGRNIQYF. The rearrangement links TRBV12-3 or TRBV12-4 to TRBJ2-4, with D tentatively TRBD2 (6 bases). The CDR3 spans 14 residues. Between the trimmed V and J ends, which lost 6 bases and 7 bases, there was a span of 16 bases.

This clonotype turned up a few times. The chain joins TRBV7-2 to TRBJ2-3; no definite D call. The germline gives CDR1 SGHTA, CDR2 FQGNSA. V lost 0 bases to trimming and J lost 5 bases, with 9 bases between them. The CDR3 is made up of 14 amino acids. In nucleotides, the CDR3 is TGTGCCAGCAGCTTAGCCCTCGTGGTAGATACGCAGTATTTT. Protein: CASSLALVVDTQYF.

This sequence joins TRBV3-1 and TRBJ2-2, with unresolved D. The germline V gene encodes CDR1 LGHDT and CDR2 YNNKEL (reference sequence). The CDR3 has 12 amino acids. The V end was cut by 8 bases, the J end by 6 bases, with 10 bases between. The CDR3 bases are TGTGCCAGCGGGTTTATGGCCGGGGAGCTGTTTTTT. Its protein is CASGFMAGELFF.

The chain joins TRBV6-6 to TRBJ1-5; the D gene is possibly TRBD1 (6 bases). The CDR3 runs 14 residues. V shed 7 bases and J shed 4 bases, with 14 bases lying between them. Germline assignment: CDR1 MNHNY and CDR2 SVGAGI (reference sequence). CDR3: CASTKGGGNQPQHF. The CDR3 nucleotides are TGTGCCAGCACCAAGGGGGGCGGGAATCAGCCCCAGCATTTT.

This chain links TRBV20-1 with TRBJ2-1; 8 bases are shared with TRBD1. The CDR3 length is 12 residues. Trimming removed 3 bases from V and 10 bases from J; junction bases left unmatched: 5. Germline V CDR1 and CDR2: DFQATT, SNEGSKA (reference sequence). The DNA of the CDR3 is TGCAGTGCTAGTCAGGGGGCGCGGGAGCAGTTCTTC. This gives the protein CSASQGAREQFF.

The CDR3 is CASSLWGSGELFF. The CDR3, as DNA: TGTGCCAGCAGCTTATGGGGGTCCGGGGAGCTGTTTTTT. The genes are TRBV11-3 and TRBJ2-2; tentatively, D is TRBD1 or TRBD2 (5 bases each). Germline V lookup: CDR1 SGHNT, CDR2 YENEEA. The CDR3 has 13 amino acids. With 2 bases removed from V and 6 bases from J, the gap between germline ends came to 7 bases.

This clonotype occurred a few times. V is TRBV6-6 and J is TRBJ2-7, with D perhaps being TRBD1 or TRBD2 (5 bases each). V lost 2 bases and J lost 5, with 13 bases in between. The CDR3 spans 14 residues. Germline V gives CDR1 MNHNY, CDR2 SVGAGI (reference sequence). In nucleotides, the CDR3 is TGTGCCAGCAGTTACCGGGACCCTAGGCACGAGCAGTACTTC. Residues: CASSYRDPRHEQYF.

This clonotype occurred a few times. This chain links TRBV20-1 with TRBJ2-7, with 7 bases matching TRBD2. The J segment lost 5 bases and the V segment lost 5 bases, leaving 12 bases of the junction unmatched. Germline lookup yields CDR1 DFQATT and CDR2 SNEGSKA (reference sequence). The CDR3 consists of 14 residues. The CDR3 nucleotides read TGCAGTGCTTGGCCGGGCCCCGCGGGGGACGAGCAGTACTTC. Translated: CSAWPGPAGDEQYF.

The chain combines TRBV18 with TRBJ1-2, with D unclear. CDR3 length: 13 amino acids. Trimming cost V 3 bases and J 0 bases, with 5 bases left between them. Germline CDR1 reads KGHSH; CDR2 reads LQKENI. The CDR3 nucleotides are TGTGCCAGCTCACCGTCTACTAACTATGGCTACACCTTC. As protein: CASSPSTNYGYTF.

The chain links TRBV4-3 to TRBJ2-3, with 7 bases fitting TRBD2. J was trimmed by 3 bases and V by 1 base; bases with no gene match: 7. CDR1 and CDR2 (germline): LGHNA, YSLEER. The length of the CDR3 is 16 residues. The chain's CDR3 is CASSQGQASGTDTQYF. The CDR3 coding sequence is TGCGCCAGCAGCCAAGGCCAGGCTAGCGGAACAGATACGCAGTATTTT.

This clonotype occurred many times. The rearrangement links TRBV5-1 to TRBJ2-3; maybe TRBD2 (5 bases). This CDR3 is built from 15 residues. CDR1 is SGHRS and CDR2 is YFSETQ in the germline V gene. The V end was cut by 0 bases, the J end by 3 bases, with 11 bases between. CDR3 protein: CASSLAPTRTDTQYF. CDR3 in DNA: TGCGCCAGCAGCTTGGCCCCTACTAGAACAGATACGCAGTATTTT.

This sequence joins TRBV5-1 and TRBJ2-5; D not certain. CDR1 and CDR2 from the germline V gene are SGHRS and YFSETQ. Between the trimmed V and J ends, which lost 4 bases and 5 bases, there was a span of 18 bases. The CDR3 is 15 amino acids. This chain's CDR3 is CASSPGRTGRETQYF. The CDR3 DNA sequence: TGCGCCAGCAGCCCCGGTCGGACGGGCCGTGAGACCCAGTACTTC.

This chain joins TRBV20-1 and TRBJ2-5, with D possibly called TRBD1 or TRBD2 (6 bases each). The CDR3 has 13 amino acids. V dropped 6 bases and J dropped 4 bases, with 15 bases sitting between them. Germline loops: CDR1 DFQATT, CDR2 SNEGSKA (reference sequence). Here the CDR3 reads CSAPKGGAETQYF. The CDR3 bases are TGCAGTGCCCCGAAGGGGGGTGCAGAGACCCAGTACTTC.

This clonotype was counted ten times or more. CDR3: CASSLTGSSIDEQFF. The DNA for the CDR3 is TGCGCCAGCAGCTTGACAGGGAGTTCTATTGATGAGCAGTTCTTC. The rearrangement links TRBV5-1 to TRBJ2-1; tentative D call: TRBD1 (6 bases). V was pared by 1 base and J by 8 bases, with 16 bases between. CDR1 is SGHRS, CDR2 YFSETQ, per germline. The CDR3 is made up of 15 amino acids.

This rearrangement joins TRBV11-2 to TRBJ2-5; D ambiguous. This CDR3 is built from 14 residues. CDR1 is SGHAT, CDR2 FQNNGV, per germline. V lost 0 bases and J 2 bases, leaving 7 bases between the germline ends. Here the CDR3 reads CASSLDRPQETQYF. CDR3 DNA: TGTGCCAGCAGCTTAGATCGTCCTCAAGAGACCCAGTACTTC. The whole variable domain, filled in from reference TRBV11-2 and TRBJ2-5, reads EAGVAQSPRYKIIEKRQSVAFWCNPISGHATLYWYQQILGQGPKLLIQFQNNGVVDDSQLPKDRFSAERLKGVDSTLKIQPAKLEDSAVYLCASSLDRPQETQYFGPGTRLLVL.

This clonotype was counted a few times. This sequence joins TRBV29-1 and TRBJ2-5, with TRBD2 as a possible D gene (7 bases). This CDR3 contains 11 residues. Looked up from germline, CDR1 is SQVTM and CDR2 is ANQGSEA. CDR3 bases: TGCAGTGGGGGGGCCGGGGAGACCCAGTACTTC. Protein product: CSGGAGETQYF.

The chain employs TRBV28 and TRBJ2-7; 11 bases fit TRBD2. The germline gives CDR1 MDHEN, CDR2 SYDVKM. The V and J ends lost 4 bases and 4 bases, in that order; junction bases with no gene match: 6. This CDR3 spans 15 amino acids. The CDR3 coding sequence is TGTGCCAGCAGTTCTCGACTAGCGGGGCGGTACGAGCAGTACTTC. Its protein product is CASSSRLAGRYEQYF.

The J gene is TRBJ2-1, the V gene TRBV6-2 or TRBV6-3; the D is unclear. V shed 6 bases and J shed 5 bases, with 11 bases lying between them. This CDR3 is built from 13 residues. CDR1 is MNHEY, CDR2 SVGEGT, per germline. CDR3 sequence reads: CASRPSGNNEQFF. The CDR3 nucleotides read TGTGCCAGCAGGCCCTCAGGAAACAATGAGCAGTTCTTC.